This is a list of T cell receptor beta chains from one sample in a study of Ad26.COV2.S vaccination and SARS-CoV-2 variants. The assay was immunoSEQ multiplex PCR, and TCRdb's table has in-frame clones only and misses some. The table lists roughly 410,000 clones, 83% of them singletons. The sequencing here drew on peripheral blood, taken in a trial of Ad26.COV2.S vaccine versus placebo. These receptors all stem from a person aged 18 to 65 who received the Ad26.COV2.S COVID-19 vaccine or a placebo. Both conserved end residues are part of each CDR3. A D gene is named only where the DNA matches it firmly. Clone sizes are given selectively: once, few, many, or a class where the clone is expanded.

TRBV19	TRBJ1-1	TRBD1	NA	CASKRTGFGTEAFF	TGTGCCAGTAAAAGGACAGGGTTTGGCACTGAAGCTTTCTTT
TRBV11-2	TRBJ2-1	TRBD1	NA	CASSSDRPSYNEQFF	TGTGCCAGCAGCTCGGACAGGCCTTCCTACAATGAGCAGTTCTTC
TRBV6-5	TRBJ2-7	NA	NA	CATEAGVQGNEQYF	TGTGCCACCGAGGCAGGGGTCCAAGGGAACGAGCAGTACTTC
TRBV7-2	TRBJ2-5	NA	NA	CASSDREMGTQYF	TGTGCCAGCTCGGACCGGGAAATGGGGACCCAGTACTTC
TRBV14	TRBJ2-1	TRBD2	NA	CASSQDWGGTIFQRSYNEQFF	TGTGCCAGCAGCCAAGATTGGGGTGGGACTATCTTCCAGAGGTCCTACAATGAGCAGTTCTTC
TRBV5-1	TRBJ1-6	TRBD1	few	CASSTDRGPSPLHF	TGCGCCAGCAGCACGGACAGGGGGCCTTCACCCCTCCACTTT
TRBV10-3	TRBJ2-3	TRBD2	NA	CAISPGGDTQYF	TGTGCCATCAGCCCGGGGGGGGATACGCAGTATTTT
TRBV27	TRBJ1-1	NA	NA	CASSPLDRPPEAFF	TGTGCCAGCAGTCCGCTTGACAGACCGCCTGAAGCTTTCTTT
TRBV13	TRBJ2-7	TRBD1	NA	CASSFGRGHWHEQYF	TGTGCCAGCAGCTTCGGTAGGGGGCATTGGCACGAGCAGTACTTC
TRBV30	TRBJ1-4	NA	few	CAWERQANEKLFF	TGTGCCTGGGAGAGACAGGCTAATGAAAAACTGTTTTTT
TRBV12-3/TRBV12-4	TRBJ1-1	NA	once	CASSFLNTEAFF	TGTGCCAGCAGTTTTTTGAACACTGAAGCTTTCTTT
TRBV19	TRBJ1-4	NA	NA	CASSIMGREKLFF	TGTGCCAGTAGTATCATGGGGCGGGAAAAACTGTTTTTT
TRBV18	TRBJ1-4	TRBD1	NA	CASSRDRADEKLFF	TGTGCCAGCTCACGGGACAGGGCGGATGAAAAACTGTTTTTT
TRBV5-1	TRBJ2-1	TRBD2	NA	CASSGRGASGRNEQFF	TGCGCCAGCAGCGGGAGGGGCGCTAGCGGGAGGAATGAGCAGTTCTTC
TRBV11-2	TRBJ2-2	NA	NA	CASSLTLWTGELFF	TGTGCCAGCAGCTTGACGCTGTGGACCGGGGAGCTGTTTTTT
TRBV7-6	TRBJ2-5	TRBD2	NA	CASSARSGGETQYF	TGTGCCAGCAGCGCACGATCGGGGGGAGAGACCCAGTACTTC
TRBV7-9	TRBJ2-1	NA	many	CASSLALPAYNEQFF	TGTGCCAGCAGCTTAGCTTTGCCTGCCTACAATGAGCAGTTCTTC
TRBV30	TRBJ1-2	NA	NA	CAWRSMGALGYTF	TGTGCCTGGAGAAGTATGGGGGCCTTGGGCTACACCTTC
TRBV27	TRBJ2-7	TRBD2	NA	CASSLAGTQYEQYF	TGTGCCAGCAGTCTAGCGGGAACTCAGTACGAGCAGTACTTC
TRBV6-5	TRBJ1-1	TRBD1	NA	CASSLTLGGGTEAFF	TGTGCCAGCAGTTTGACCTTAGGGGGCGGCACTGAAGCTTTCTTT
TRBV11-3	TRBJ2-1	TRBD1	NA	CASSLGNRGHNEQFF	TGTGCCAGCAGCTTAGGAAACAGGGGTCACAATGAGCAGTTCTTC
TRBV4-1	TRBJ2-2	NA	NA	CASSQLTQTGELFF	TGCGCCAGCAGCCAATTAACCCAAACCGGGGAGCTGTTTTTT
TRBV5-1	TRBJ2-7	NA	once	CASSLEAYEQYF	TGCGCCAGCAGCTTGGAGGCGTACGAGCAGTACTTC
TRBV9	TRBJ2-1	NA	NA	CASSVDQGRYYNEQFF	TGTGCCAGCAGCGTCGACCAGGGCAGATACTACAATGAGCAGTTCTTC
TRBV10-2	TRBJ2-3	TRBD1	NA	CASSGDSVDTQYF	TGCGCCAGCAGCGGGGACAGTGTAGATACGCAGTATTTT
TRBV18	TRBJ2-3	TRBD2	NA	CASSPSGITDTQYF	TGTGCCAGCTCTCCGAGCGGGATCACAGATACGCAGTATTTT
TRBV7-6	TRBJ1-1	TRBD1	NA	CASSLLLGNRGRKSPGEAFF	TGTGCCAGCAGCTTATTGCTAGGGAACAGGGGGCGGAAGTCCCCTGGCGAAGCTTTCTTT
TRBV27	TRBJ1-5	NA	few	CASSLGGDQPQHF	TGTGCCAGCAGTTTGGGGGGCGATCAGCCCCAGCATTTT
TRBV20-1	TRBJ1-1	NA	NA	CSASPDMNTEAFF	TGCAGTGCTAGTCCCGATATGAACACTGAAGCTTTCTTT
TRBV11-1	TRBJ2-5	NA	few	CASSLVGLTYQETQYF	TGTGCCAGCAGCCTAGTAGGGCTTACCTACCAAGAGACCCAGTACTTC
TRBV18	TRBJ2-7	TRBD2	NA	CASSPDAGDAYEQYF	TGTGCCAGCTCACCAGATGCGGGGGACGCCTACGAGCAGTACTTC
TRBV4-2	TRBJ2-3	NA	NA	CASSPRGGVTDTQYF	TGTGCCAGCAGCCCAAGAGGAGGGGTCACAGATACGCAGTATTTT
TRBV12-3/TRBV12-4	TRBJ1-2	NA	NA	CASSSPRLYGYTF	TGTGCCAGCAGTTCCCCCAGGCTCTATGGCTACACCTTC
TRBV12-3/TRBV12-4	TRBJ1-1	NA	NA	CASSRSINTEAFF	TGTGCCAGCAGCCGATCCATTAACACTGAAGCTTTCTTT
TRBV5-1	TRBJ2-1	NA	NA	CASSLANNEQFF	TGCGCCAGCAGCTTGGCCAACAATGAGCAGTTCTTC
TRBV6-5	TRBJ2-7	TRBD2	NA	CASSYSPSGSHEQYF	TGTGCCAGCAGTTACTCCCCTAGCGGGAGCCACGAGCAGTACTTC
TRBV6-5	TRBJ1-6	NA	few	CASSSTENSPLHF	TGTGCCAGCAGTAGCACAGAGAATTCACCCCTCCACTTT
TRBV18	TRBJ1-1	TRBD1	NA	CASSLHLGTENTEAFF	TGTGCCAGCTCACTGCACCTAGGGACAGAAAACACTGAAGCTTTCTTT